The TCR beta chain described here comes from a study of CD8+ T cells in alopecia areata. Study-level information: For the treated group, dosing was oral tofacitinib at 5 to 10 mg twice daily. After 6 to 18 months of tofacitinib, follow-up continued 6 months off drug.

It was from alopecia areata patients that lesional scalp punch biopsies and peripheral blood were collected. The table lists this clone with a few counts. The antigen is not known. Whole-study findings and limits: In scalp samples, resident alphabeta T cells of normal skin are also sequenced.

Trimming pared 3 bases from V and 4 bases from J, leaving 9 bases between. Germline-derived CDR1 and CDR2 are LNHDA and SQIVND (reference sequence). This CDR3 spans 13 amino acids. Extracted from the samples, RNA was reverse transcribed into cDNA to serve as the sequencing template. The method was immunoSEQ multiplex PCR; TCRdb's version includes in-frame clones alone and lacks a portion of them. The sample holds about 15,000 clones; less than 70% are singletons and the top ten take around an eighth. This clonotype originated in a human donor with alopecia areata. The V gene is TRBV19, the J gene TRBJ2-5; no definite D call. The sequencing sample was made of skin. CDR3 in DNA: TGTGCCAGTAGTATCACCTATGCAGAGACCCAGTACTTC. This encodes CASSITYAETQYF. The full variable domain, completed using reference TRBV19 and TRBJ2-5, is DGGITQSPKYLFRKEGQNVTLSCEQNLNHDAMYWYRQDPGQGLRLIYYSQIVNDFQKGDIAEGYSVSREKKESFPLTVTSAQKNPTAFYLCASSITYAETQYFGPGTRLLVL.